This T cell receptor beta chain was observed in a study of blood T cell repertoires in COVID-19. Across the whole study: Both acute and convalescent COVID-19 samples were obtained from the United States, Italy and Spain.

Some clones are missing from TCRdb's copy, which holds only in-frame ones; the method was immunoSEQ multiplex PCR. This table has approximately 160,000 clones, around nine tenths appearing once. CDR1 SNHLY and CDR2 FYNNEI come from the germline V gene. V lost 7 bases and J lost 6, with 16 bases in between. The CDR3 has 14 residues. This chain uses TRBV2 with TRBJ2-1; tentatively, D is TRBD2 (7 bases). Material: peripheral blood. This TCR was sampled from a man aged 55 to 70 with active or convalescent COVID-19. The CDR3 loop reads CASKGVGGGNEQFF. In DNA, the CDR3 is TGTGCCAGCAAAGGGGTGGGAGGGGGCAATGAGCAGTTCTTC.